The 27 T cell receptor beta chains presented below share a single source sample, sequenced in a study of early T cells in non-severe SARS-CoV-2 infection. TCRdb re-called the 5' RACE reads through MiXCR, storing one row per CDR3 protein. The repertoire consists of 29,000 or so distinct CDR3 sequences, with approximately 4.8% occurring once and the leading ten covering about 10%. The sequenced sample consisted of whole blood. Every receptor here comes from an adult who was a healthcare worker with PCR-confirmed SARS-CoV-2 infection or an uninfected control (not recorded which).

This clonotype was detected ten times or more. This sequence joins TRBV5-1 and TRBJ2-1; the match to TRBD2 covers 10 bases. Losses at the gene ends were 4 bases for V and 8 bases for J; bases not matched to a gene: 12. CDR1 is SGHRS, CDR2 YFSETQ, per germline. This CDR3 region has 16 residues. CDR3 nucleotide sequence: TGCGCCAGCAGCAGAACCCTAGCGGGAGTCGCTTATGAGCAGTTCTTC. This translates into CASSRTLAGVAYEQFF.

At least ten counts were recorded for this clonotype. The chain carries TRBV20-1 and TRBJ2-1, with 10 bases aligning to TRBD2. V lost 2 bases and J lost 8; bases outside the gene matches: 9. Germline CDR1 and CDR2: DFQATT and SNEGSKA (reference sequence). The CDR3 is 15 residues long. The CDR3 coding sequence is TGCAGTGCTAGACTCAGCGGGAGGGCCCCGGATGAGCAGTTCTTC. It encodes CSARLSGRAPDEQFF.

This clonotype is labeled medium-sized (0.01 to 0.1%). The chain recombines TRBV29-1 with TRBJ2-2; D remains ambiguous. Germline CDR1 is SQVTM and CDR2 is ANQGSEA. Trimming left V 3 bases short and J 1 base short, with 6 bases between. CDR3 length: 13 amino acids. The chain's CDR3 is CSVDPGNTGELFF. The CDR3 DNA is TGCAGCGTTGATCCCGGGAACACCGGGGAGCTGTTTTTT.

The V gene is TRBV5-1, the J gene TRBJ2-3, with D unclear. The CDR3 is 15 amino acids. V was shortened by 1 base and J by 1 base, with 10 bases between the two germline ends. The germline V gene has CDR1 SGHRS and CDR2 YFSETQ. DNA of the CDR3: TGCGCCAGCAGCTTGATGACACATCGCACAGATACGCAGTATTTT. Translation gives CASSLMTHRTDTQYF.

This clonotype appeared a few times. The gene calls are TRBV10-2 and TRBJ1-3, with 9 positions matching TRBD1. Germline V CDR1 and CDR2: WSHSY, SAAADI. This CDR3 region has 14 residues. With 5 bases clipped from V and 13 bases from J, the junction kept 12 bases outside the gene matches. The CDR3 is CASSTLGQGTLIYF. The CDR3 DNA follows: TGCGCCAGCAGTACCCTGGGACAGGGTACTCTTATATATTTT.

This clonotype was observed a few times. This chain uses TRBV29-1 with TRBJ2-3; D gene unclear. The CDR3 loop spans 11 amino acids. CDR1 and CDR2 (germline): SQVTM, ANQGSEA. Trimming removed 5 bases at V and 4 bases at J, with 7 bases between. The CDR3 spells CSVTLPDTQYF. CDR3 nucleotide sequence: TGCAGCGTTACCCTACCAGATACGCAGTATTTT.

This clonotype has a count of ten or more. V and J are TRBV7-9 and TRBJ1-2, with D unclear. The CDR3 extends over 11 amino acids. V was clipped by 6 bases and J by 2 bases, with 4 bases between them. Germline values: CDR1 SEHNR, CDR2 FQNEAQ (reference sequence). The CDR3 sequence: CASSQNYGYTF. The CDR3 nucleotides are TGTGCCAGCAGTCAGAACTATGGCTACACCTTC.

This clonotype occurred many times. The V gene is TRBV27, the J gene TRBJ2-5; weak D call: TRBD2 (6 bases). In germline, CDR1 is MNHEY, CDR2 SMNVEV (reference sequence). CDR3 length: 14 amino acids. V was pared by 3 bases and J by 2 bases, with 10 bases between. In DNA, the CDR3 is TGTGCCAGCAGTTTTGGAGGGCGGCAAGAGACCCAGTACTTC. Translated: CASSFGGRQETQYF.

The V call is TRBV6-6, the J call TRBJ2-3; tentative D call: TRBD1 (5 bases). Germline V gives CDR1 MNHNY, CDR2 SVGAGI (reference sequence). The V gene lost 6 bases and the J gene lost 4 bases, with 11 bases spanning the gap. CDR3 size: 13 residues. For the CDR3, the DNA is TGTGCCAGCAGCCCCGTGGGGCCAGATACGCAGTATTTT. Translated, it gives CASSPVGPDTQYF.

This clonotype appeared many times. The CDR3 sequence is CASSSRYEQYF. DNA for the CDR3: TGTGCCAGCAGCTCTAGGTACGAGCAGTACTTC. This chain uses TRBV6-1 with TRBJ2-7, with D uncertain. The CDR3 length is 11 residues. V lost 6 bases, J lost 4 bases, and 7 bases lay in between. The germline V gene has CDR1 MNHNS and CDR2 SASEGT.

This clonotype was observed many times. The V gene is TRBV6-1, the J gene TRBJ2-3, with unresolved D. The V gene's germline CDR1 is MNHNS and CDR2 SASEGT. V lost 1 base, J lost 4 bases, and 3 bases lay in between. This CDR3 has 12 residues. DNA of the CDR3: TGTGCCAGCAGTGAAGTTCCAGATACGCAGTATTTT. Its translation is CASSEVPDTQYF.

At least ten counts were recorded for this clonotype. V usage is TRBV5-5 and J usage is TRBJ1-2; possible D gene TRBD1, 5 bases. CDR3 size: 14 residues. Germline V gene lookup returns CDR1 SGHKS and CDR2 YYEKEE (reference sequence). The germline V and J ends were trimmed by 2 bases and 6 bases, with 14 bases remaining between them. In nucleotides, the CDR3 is TGTGCCAGCAGCTTAACGGGGCAGAGAAATGGCTACACCTTC. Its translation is CASSLTGQRNGYTF.

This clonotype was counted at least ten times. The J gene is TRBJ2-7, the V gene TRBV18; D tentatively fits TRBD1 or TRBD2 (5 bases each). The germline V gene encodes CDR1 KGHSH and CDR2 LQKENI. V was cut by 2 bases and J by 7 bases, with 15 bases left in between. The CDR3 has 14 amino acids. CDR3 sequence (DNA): TGTGCCAGCTCACCAGGGACGGTGGCTCGTGAGCAGTACTTC. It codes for CASSPGTVAREQYF.

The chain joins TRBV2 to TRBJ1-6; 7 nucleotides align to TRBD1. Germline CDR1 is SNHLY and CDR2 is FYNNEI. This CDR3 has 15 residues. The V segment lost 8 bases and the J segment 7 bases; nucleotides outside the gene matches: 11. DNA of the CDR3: TGTGCCAGCGGGGGACAGAGCGTGAAGAATTCACCCCTCCACTTT. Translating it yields CASGGQSVKNSPLHF.

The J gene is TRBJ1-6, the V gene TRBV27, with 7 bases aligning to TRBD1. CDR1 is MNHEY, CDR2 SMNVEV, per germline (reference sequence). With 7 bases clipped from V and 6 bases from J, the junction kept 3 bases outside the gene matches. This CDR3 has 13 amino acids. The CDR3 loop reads CASMGQINSPLHF. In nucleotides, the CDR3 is TGTGCCAGCATGGGACAGATTAATTCACCCCTCCACTTT.

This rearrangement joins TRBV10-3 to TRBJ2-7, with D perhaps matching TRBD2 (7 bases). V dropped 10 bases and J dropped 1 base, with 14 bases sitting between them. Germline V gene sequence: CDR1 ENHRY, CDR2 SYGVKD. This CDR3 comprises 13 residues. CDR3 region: CATGGRGSYEQYF. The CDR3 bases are TGTGCCACCGGGGGGCGGGGTTCCTACGAGCAGTACTTC.

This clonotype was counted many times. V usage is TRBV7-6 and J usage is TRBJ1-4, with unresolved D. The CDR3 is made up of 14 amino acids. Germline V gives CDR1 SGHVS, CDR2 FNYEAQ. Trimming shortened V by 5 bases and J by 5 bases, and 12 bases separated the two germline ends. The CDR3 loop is CASSHLGQNEKLFF. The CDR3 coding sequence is TGTGCCAGCAGCCACCTCGGTCAGAATGAAAAACTGTTTTTT.

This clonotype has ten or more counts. The CDR3 sequence is CASSASDSTDTQYF. The CDR3 DNA is TGTGCCAGCAGCGCATCGGACAGCACAGATACGCAGTATTTT. The chain carries TRBV7-6 and TRBJ2-3; unclear D gene. V gave up 5 bases and J gave up 0 bases, with 9 bases separating them. The CDR3 covers 14 residues. The germline V gene encodes CDR1 SGHVS and CDR2 FNYEAQ.

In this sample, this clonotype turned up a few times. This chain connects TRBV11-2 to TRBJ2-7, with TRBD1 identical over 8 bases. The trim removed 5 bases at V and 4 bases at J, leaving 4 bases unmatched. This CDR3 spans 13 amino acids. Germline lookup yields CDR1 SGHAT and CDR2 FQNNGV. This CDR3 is CASSKGQDYEQYF. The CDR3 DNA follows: TGTGCCAGCAGCAAGGGACAGGATTACGAGCAGTACTTC. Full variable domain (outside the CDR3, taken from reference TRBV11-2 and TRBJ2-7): EAGVAQSPRYKIIEKRQSVAFWCNPISGHATLYWYQQILGQGPKLLIQFQNNGVVDDSQLPKDRFSAERLKGVDSTLKIQPAKLEDSAVYLCASSKGQDYEQYFGPGTRLTVT.

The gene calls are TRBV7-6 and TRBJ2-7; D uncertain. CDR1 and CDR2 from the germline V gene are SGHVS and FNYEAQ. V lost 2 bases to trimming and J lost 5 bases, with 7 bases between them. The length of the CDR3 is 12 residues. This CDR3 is CASSLKPHEQYF. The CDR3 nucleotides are TGTGCCAGCAGCTTAAAACCCCACGAGCAGTACTTC.

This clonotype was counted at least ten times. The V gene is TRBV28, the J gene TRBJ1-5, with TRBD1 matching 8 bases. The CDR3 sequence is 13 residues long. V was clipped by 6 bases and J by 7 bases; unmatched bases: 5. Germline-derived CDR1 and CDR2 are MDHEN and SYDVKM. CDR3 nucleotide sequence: TGTGCCAGCAGGAACCAGGGGGCCCAGCCCCAGCATTTT. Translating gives CASRNQGAQPQHF. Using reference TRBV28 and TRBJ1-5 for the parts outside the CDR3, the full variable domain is DVKVTQSSRYLVKRTGEKVFLECVQDMDHENMFWYRQDPGLGLRLIYFSYDVKMKEKGDIPEGYSVSREKKERFSLILESASTNQTSMYLCASRNQGAQPQHFGDGTRLSIL.

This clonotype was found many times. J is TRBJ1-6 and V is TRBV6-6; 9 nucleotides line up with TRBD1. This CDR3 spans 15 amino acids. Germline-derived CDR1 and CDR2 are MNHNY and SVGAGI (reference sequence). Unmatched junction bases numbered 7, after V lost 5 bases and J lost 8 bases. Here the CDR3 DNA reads TGTGCCAGCAGTGCACCGGGACAGGGTCATTCACCCCTCCACTTT. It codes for CASSAPGQGHSPLHF.

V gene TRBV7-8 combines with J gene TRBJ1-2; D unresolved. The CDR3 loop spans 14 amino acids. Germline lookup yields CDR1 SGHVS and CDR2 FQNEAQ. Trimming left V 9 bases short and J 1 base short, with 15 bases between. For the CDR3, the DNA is TGTGCCAGGCCCACCTCACAAGATAACTATGGCTACACCTTC. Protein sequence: CARPTSQDNYGYTF.

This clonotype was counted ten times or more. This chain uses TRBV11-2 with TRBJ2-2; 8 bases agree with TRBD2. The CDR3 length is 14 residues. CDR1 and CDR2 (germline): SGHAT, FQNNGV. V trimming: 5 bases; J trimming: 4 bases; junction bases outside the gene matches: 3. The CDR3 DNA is TGTGCCAGCAGCCAAAGCGGGGGCACCGGGGAGCTGTTTTTT. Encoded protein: CASSQSGGTGELFF.

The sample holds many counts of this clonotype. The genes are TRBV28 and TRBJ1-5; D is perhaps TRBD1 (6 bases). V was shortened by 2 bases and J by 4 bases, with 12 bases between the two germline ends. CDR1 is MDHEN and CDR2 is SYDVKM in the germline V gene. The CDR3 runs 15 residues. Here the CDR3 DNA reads TGTGCCAGCAGTTTAATCAAACAGGGAAATCAGCCCCAGCATTTT. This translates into CASSLIKQGNQPQHF.

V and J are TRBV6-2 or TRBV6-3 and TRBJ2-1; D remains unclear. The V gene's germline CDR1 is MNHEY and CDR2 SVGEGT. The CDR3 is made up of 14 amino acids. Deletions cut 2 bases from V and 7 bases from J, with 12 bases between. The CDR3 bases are TGTGCCAGCAGTTACGAGGCCAGGCGGAATGAGCAGTTCTTC. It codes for CASSYEARRNEQFF.

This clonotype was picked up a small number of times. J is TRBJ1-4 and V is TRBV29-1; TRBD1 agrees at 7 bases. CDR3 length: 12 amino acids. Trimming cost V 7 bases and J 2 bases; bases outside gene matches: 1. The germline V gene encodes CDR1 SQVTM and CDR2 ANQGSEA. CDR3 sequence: CSAGQTNEKLFF. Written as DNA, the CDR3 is TGCAGCGCGGGACAGACTAATGAAAAACTGTTTTTT.